This T cell receptor (beta chain) was sequenced for a study of shared clonotypes between healthy human individuals. About the research overall: Per donor, CD8 memory used one plate, CD8 naive used two, CD4 memory used three and CD4 naive used three. Whole-study findings and limits: Some naive CD4 clonotypes, around 4.7%, turned up in common across four donors. Clonotype sharing among donors was thought likely to change with sequencing depth.

All donors were healthy HIV-negative adults lacking recent acute infections or vaccinations. Produced via immunoSEQ multiplex PCR; TCRdb's table is partial and in-frame only. The data contain 95,000 to 120,000 clones, around two thirds of them singletons. Details on this clone: As yet, its antigen is unknown.

Material for sequencing was memory CD8+ T cells sorted from blood. The subset is: CD45RO+ cells pooled with CCR7-negative TemRA cells. The receptor's source is a woman aged 25 to 45 in good health.

The CDR3 bases are TGTGCCAGCAGCTTACTGGTCTCGGGAACCCAAGAGACCCAGTACTTC. It yields the protein CASSLLVSGTQETQYF. This chain joins TRBV13 and TRBJ2-5, with a tentative D call TRBD2 (5 bases). The CDR3 is made up of 16 amino acids. With 2 bases removed from V and 1 base from J, the gap between germline ends came to 14 bases. Germline CDR1 reads PRHDT; CDR2 reads FYEKMQ (reference sequence).